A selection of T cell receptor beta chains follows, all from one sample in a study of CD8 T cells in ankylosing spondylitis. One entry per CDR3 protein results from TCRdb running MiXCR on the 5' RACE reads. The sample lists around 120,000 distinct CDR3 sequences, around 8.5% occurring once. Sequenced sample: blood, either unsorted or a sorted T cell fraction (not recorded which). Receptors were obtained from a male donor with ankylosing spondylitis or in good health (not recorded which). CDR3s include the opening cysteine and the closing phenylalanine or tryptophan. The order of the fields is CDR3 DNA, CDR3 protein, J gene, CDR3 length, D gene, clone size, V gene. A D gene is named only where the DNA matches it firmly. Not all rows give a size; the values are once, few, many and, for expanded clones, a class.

DNA: TGTGCCAGCAGCTTAGCTCTCCTGGGGCAGAACACCGGGGAGCTGTTTTTT
CDR3: CASSLALLGQNTGELFF
J: TRBJ2-2
length: 17
D: .
size: few
V: TRBV7-2

DNA: TGCGCCAGCAGCCAAGGGGGGACGCACTACAATGAGCAGTTCTTC
CDR3: CASSQGGTHYNEQFF
J: TRBJ2-1
length: 15
D: .
size: many
V: TRBV4-3

DNA: TGTGCCAGTAGCCAAGAACAGCAGGCAACTAATGAAAAACTGTTTTTT
CDR3: CASSQEQQATNEKLFF
J: TRBJ1-4
length: 16
D: .
size: .
V: TRBV19

DNA: TGCAGTGCTAGATCAGGACTAGCGGGAGGGCTTGTTCGGAATGAGCAGTTCTTC
CDR3: CSARSGLAGGLVRNEQFF
J: TRBJ2-1
length: 18
D: TRBD2
size: many
V: TRBV20-1

DNA: TGCAGTGCTACCCCGGGACAGCTAGCCAAAAACATTCAGTACTTC
CDR3: CSATPGQLAKNIQYF
J: TRBJ2-4
length: 15
D: TRBD1
size: many
V: TRBV20-1

DNA: TGTGCCAGCAGGGACCGGACTAGCCTAGAGACCCAGTACTTC
CDR3: CASRDRTSLETQYF
J: TRBJ2-5
length: 14
D: TRBD2
size: few
V: TRBV2

DNA: TGTGCCAGCAGTTTATATGGAGATGAGCAGTTCTTC
CDR3: CASSLYGDEQFF
J: TRBJ2-1
length: 12
D: .
size: few
V: TRBV12-3/TRBV12-4

DNA: TGTGCCAGCAGCCAGATCCACGAGCAGTACTTC
CDR3: CASSQIHEQYF
J: TRBJ2-7
length: 11
D: .
size: few
V: TRBV3-1

DNA: TGCAGTGCTAGGTGGTTTGCCGGCGCTGAAGCTTTCTTT
CDR3: CSARWFAGAEAFF
J: TRBJ1-1
length: 13
D: .
size: many
V: TRBV20-1

DNA: TGTGCCACCAGCAGATTGGACAGCCACTACGAGCAGTACTTC
CDR3: CATSRLDSHYEQYF
J: TRBJ2-7
length: 14
D: .
size: .
V: TRBV15

DNA: TGCAGTGCTCAGACTAGCGGGAGGGCCCTCCCGAGAAATGAGCAGTTCTTC
CDR3: CSAQTSGRALPRNEQFF
J: TRBJ2-1
length: 17
D: TRBD2
size: many
V: TRBV20-1

DNA: TGTGCCACCAGTGATTTTGAGATCAAGGGCCCCTACAATGAGCAGTTCTTC
CDR3: CATSDFEIKGPYNEQFF
J: TRBJ2-1
length: 17
D: .
size: .
V: TRBV24-1

DNA: TGTGCCAGCGGAGGACAGGGGGCTCGCTTATCTGGCTACACCTTC
CDR3: CASGGQGARLSGYTF
J: TRBJ1-2
length: 15
D: TRBD1
size: many
V: TRBV12-3/TRBV12-4

DNA: TGTGCCAGCAGCACAGTAGGGACAAGTGAGCAGTTCTTC
CDR3: CASSTVGTSEQFF
J: TRBJ2-1
length: 13
D: .
size: many
V: TRBV7-2

DNA: TGTGCCTGGAGTAAAGTCTACGAGCAGTACTTC
CDR3: CAWSKVYEQYF
J: TRBJ2-7
length: 11
D: .
size: .
V: TRBV30

DNA: TGTGCCAGCAGTGAATTCAAGCGGGGGCAGTATTTT
CDR3: CASSEFKRGQYF
J: TRBJ2-3
length: 12
D: TRBD2
size: few
V: TRBV2

DNA: TGCAGTGCCCCGAAAACAGGGGGCGGTGAGCAGTACTTC
CDR3: CSAPKTGGGEQYF
J: TRBJ2-7
length: 13
D: TRBD1
size: many
V: TRBV20-1

DNA: TGCAGCGTTGGGGGTTTGGTGAATGAGCAGTTCTTC
CDR3: CSVGGLVNEQFF
J: TRBJ2-1
length: 12
D: .
size: many
V: TRBV29-1

DNA: TGCAGCGTTGCACGTGGCAGCTCCTACAATGAGCAGTTCTTC
CDR3: CSVARGSSYNEQFF
J: TRBJ2-1
length: 14
D: .
size: many
V: TRBV29-1

DNA: TGCAGTGCTAGAGATCCAACAGGGTTTACGCAGTATTTT
CDR3: CSARDPTGFTQYF
J: TRBJ2-3
length: 13
D: .
size: many
V: TRBV20-1

DNA: TGCAGTGCTAGCCGCCCCGGAGCGATCTATGGCTACACCTTC
CDR3: CSASRPGAIYGYTF
J: TRBJ1-2
length: 14
D: .
size: few
V: TRBV20-1

DNA: TGCAGTTCCCGGCTTTCGGAGACCCAGTACTTC
CDR3: CSSRLSETQYF
J: TRBJ2-5
length: 11
D: .
size: many
V: TRBV20-1

DNA: TGCGCCAGCAGCAACGGACAGGGGCAAGAGACCCAGTACTTC
CDR3: CASSNGQGQETQYF
J: TRBJ2-5
length: 14
D: TRBD1
size: few
V: TRBV5-1

DNA: TGCAGTGCTAGAGATCGTGAGACCTCATACACAGATACGCAGTATTTT
CDR3: CSARDRETSYTDTQYF
J: TRBJ2-3
length: 16
D: .
size: many
V: TRBV20-1

DNA: TGTGCCAGCAGTTTAGAAGTGTCCGGGACAGGGAAAATAAACATTCAGTACTTC
CDR3: CASSLEVSGTGKINIQYF
J: TRBJ2-4
length: 18
D: TRBD1
size: many
V: TRBV27

DNA: TGTGCCACCGAAGCGACTAGCGGGAGCTACGAGCAGTACTTC
CDR3: CATEATSGSYEQYF
J: TRBJ2-7
length: 14
D: TRBD2
size: many
V: TRBV15

DNA: TGTGCCAGCAGACGAGGGCTGGCTAGCGGGTTCAATGAGCAGTTCTTC
CDR3: CASRRGLASGFNEQFF
J: TRBJ2-1
length: 16
D: TRBD2
size: few
V: TRBV6-2/TRBV6-3

DNA: TGTGCCACCAGTGATGTCCGCGGGAATGAGCAGTTCTTC
CDR3: CATSDVRGNEQFF
J: TRBJ2-1
length: 13
D: .
size: many
V: TRBV24-1

DNA: TGTGCCAGCAGCCAAGACTGGAGACAGGGGGCCGTCGAGCAGTACTTC
CDR3: CASSQDWRQGAVEQYF
J: TRBJ2-7
length: 16
D: TRBD1
size: many
V: TRBV4-2

DNA: TGTGCCAGCAGCCAAGAACTGGACAGTCAAGAGACCCAGTACTTC
CDR3: CASSQELDSQETQYF
J: TRBJ2-5
length: 15
D: .
size: many
V: TRBV3-1

DNA: TGTGCCAGCAGGACCAGACTAGCGGGGAACACAGATACGCAGTATTTT
CDR3: CASRTRLAGNTDTQYF
J: TRBJ2-3
length: 16
D: TRBD2
size: .
V: TRBV6-2/TRBV6-3

DNA: TGCAGTGCGATACCGGGACAGGGCCTCCCGGAGTACTTC
CDR3: CSAIPGQGLPEYF
J: TRBJ2-5
length: 13
D: TRBD1
size: .
V: TRBV20-1

DNA: TGTGCCAGCAGCTTAGAGTACTCCCCTCGGGAGCAGTACTTC
CDR3: CASSLEYSPREQYF
J: TRBJ2-7
length: 14
D: .
size: many
V: TRBV7-9

DNA: TGCAGTGCTAGGTGGCAGGGGGTCTACGAGCAGTACTTC
CDR3: CSARWQGVYEQYF
J: TRBJ2-7
length: 13
D: TRBD1
size: many
V: TRBV20-1

DNA: TGTGCCAGCAGCTTATCGGGTGGGTTAACCTACGAGCAGTACTTC
CDR3: CASSLSGGLTYEQYF
J: TRBJ2-7
length: 15
D: .
size: .
V: TRBV7-2

DNA: TGTGCCAGTAGTATAGATCCTGAAGATGAGCAGTTCTTC
CDR3: CASSIDPEDEQFF
J: TRBJ2-1
length: 13
D: .
size: many
V: TRBV19

DNA: TGTGCCAGCAGAGGAGGATGGAATCAGCCCCAGCATTTT
CDR3: CASRGGWNQPQHF
J: TRBJ1-5
length: 13
D: .
size: many
V: TRBV6-1

DNA: TGTGCCAGCAGAGAAGGCCCCGGGACAGGTACAGATACGCAGTATTTT
CDR3: CASREGPGTGTDTQYF
J: TRBJ2-3
length: 16
D: TRBD1
size: many
V: TRBV5-6

DNA: TGTGCCAGCAGCCGATCCGGACAGGGGGTGTTCTATGGCTACACCTTC
CDR3: CASSRSGQGVFYGYTF
J: TRBJ1-2
length: 16
D: TRBD1
size: many
V: TRBV27

DNA: TGTGCCAGCAGCTTCCGACAGGGGGGGACACCCGAGACCCAGTACTTC
CDR3: CASSFRQGGTPETQYF
J: TRBJ2-5
length: 16
D: TRBD1
size: few
V: TRBV5-5

DNA: TGTGCCAGCAGCTTAGGCAGTAGTAGGACCTACGAGCAGTACTTC
CDR3: CASSLGSSRTYEQYF
J: TRBJ2-7
length: 15
D: .
size: many
V: TRBV11-2

DNA: TGTGCCAGCAGCTTACGGAACACAGCGGGAGGGCGGGAGACCCAGTACTTC
CDR3: CASSLRNTAGGRETQYF
J: TRBJ2-5
length: 17
D: TRBD2
size: few
V: TRBV7-9

DNA: TGTGCCAGCAGTTTCAAGCGGGAGATTGGCTACGAGCAGTACTTC
CDR3: CASSFKREIGYEQYF
J: TRBJ2-7
length: 15
D: TRBD2
size: many
V: TRBV12-3/TRBV12-4

DNA: TGCAGCGTTGAAGGGGCGGGGAGGGCCTCCAATGAGCAGTTCTTC
CDR3: CSVEGAGRASNEQFF
J: TRBJ2-1
length: 15
D: TRBD2
size: few
V: TRBV29-1

DNA: TGTGCCAGCAGCTCCTCATACATACTAGCCAAAAACATTCAGTACTTC
CDR3: CASSSSYILAKNIQYF
J: TRBJ2-4
length: 16
D: .
size: few
V: TRBV7-9

DNA: TGCGCCAGCAGCCAAGATCCGAACAGGGGGGATCAGCCCCAGCATTTT
CDR3: CASSQDPNRGDQPQHF
J: TRBJ1-5
length: 16
D: TRBD1
size: few
V: TRBV4-1

DNA: TGTGCCAGCAGTTCGGTCATTTTAAGGGAGCAGTACTTC
CDR3: CASSSVILREQYF
J: TRBJ2-7
length: 13
D: .
size: many
V: TRBV28

DNA: TGTGCCAGCAGCCGGGACAGCTATAATTCACCCCTCCACTTT
CDR3: CASSRDSYNSPLHF
J: TRBJ1-6
length: 14
D: TRBD1
size: many
V: TRBV7-2

DNA: TGCAGTGCTAGAGAATTGGGCCTGGGAAGCTCCTACAATGAGCAGTTCTTC
CDR3: CSARELGLGSSYNEQFF
J: TRBJ2-1
length: 17
D: .
size: many
V: TRBV20-1

DNA: TGTGCCACCCAGCACGAGCGGAACAATGAGCAGTTCTTC
CDR3: CATQHERNNEQFF
J: TRBJ2-1
length: 13
D: .
size: few
V: TRBV7-2

DNA: TGTGCCAGTCGTGAAGGGCCCGAGGAGACCCAGTACTTC
CDR3: CASREGPEETQYF
J: TRBJ2-5
length: 13
D: .
size: many
V: TRBV12-3/TRBV12-4

DNA: TGTGCCAGCATGGGGGCCAACCAAGAGACCCAGTACTTC
CDR3: CASMGANQETQYF
J: TRBJ2-5
length: 13
D: .
size: many
V: TRBV6-2/TRBV6-3

DNA: TGTGCCAGCTCACCATTTTCGGGGGAAACCTCCTACAATGAGCAGTTCTTC
CDR3: CASSPFSGETSYNEQFF
J: TRBJ2-1
length: 17
D: .
size: many
V: TRBV18

DNA: TGTGCCAGCAGTACCGTTAAGCAGTTCTTC
CDR3: CASSTVKQFF
J: TRBJ2-1
length: 10
D: .
size: few
V: TRBV2

DNA: TGTGCCAGCAGTCAACTAGGGAGCACAGATACGCAGTATTTT
CDR3: CASSQLGSTDTQYF
J: TRBJ2-3
length: 14
D: .
size: many
V: TRBV12-3/TRBV12-4

DNA: TGCAGCGTGTCCATACGGGGCGCTGGGGCCAACGTCCTGACTTTC
CDR3: CSVSIRGAGANVLTF
J: TRBJ2-6
length: 15
D: .
size: many
V: TRBV29-1